One and the same sample provided the 26 T cell receptor beta chains below, sequenced in a study of immune heterogeneity within non-small cell lung tumors. For the TCR beta CDR3, multiplex PCR with 32 V and 13 J primers performed the amplification. TCRdb re-analysed the multiplex PCR reads in MiXCR, keeping a single row per CDR3 protein. The table includes more than 3,500 distinct CDR3 sequences, around 24% detected once. Template input, which was bulk tumor genomic DNA, totaled roughly 540 ng per sample. Surgery yielded several widely spaced biopsies per primary tumor. Surgery that was curative in intent was performed on patients with untreated, newly diagnosed non-small cell lung cancer. Sequencing was performed on lung tumor tissue. These receptors originate from a man between 50 and 59 years old with non-small cell lung cancer.

In this sample, this clonotype turned up a few times. The chain uses TRBV5-8 and TRBJ1-1; D is unresolved. The V end was cut by 3 bases, the J end by 1 base, with 7 bases between. In germline, CDR1 is SGHTS, CDR2 YDEGEE. This CDR3 has 13 amino acids. The CDR3 DNA follows: TGTGCCAGCAGCTGGGGTCAGAACACTGAAGCTTTCTTT. As protein: CASSWGQNTEAFF.

This clonotype is classed as medium-sized (0.01 to 0.1%). The chain is built from TRBV3-1 and TRBJ2-1, with 16 bases matching TRBD2. Trimming removed 0 bases from V and 10 bases from J; junction bases left unmatched: 15. There are 20 residues in the CDR3. The V gene's germline CDR1 is LGHDT and CDR2 YNNKEL (reference sequence). CDR3 loop: CASSQEGTSGRALRRPEQFF. The CDR3 DNA reads TGTGCCAGCAGCCAAGAAGGGACTAGCGGGAGGGCACTTAGACGCCCCGAGCAGTTCTTC.

At least ten counts were recorded for this clonotype. This chain links TRBV27 with TRBJ1-1; a weak D match, TRBD1 (5 bases). Germline loops: CDR1 MNHEY, CDR2 SMNVEV (reference sequence). The CDR3 loop spans 15 amino acids. Between the trimmed V and J ends, which lost 6 bases and 4 bases, there was a span of 18 bases. CDR3 in amino acids: CASSNNQGPGTEAFF. DNA for the CDR3: TGTGCCAGCAGCAACAACCAGGGACCGGGCACTGAAGCTTTCTTT.

This clonotype was detected once. The chain joins TRBV6-1 to TRBJ2-3; 7 bases agree with TRBD2. J gave up 3 bases and V 4 bases, and 4 bases lay outside the gene matches. The CDR3 consists of 14 residues. Germline V lookup: CDR1 MNHNS, CDR2 SASEGT. CDR3 nucleotides: TGTGCCAGCAGTGTAGCGGGCGTGACAGATACGCAGTATTTT. Its protein is CASSVAGVTDTQYF.

Judged by abundance, this clonotype is medium-sized. This chain uses TRBV12-3 or TRBV12-4 with TRBJ2-7; D is undetermined. V shed 5 bases and J shed 3 bases, with 14 bases lying between them. This CDR3 has 14 residues. The chain's CDR3 is CASSPFSRSYEQYF. CDR3 coding DNA: TGTGCCAGCAGTCCCTTCTCCAGGAGCTACGAGCAGTACTTC.

This clonotype is medium-sized by share. Mismatch with germline at one junction end may stem from a read error. The chain joins TRBV28 to TRBJ1-5, with TRBD1 as a possible D gene (6 bases). The germline V gene encodes CDR1 MDHEN and CDR2 SYDVKM. This CDR3 spans 15 amino acids. For the CDR3, the DNA is TGTGCCAGCGGTGCAAGATGGGGGGGCAACCAGCCCCAGCATTTT. Amino acid sequence: CASGARWGGNQPQHF.

This clonotype was detected a few times. A much larger clonotype is one base distant, so this may be a read error. The chain is built from TRBV20-1 and TRBJ2-2, with 8 bases lining up with TRBD2. CDR1 is DFQATT and CDR2 is SNEGSKA in the germline V gene (reference sequence). The trim removed 0 bases at V and 5 bases at J, leaving 14 bases unmatched. The CDR3 loop spans 18 amino acids. The CDR3 sequence: CSARDVPTGLAGTGELFF. In nucleotides, the CDR3 is TGCAGTGCTAGAGATGTGCCAACTGGACTAGCAGGAACCGGGGAGCTGTTTTTT.

Remarks on this clonotype: Just one base apart from a much larger clone, this may be a read error. This rearrangement joins TRBV30 to TRBJ2-5, with 12 bases fitting TRBD2. Germline V gives CDR1 GTSNPN, CDR2 SVGIG (reference sequence). The CDR3 has 14 residues. CDR3 sequence reads: CAWRRLAGVETHYF. The CDR3 bases are TGTGCCTGGAGGAGACTAGCGGGAGTTGAGACCCATTACTTC.

This clonotype counts as medium-sized. The CDR3 DNA is TGTGCCACCAGCGGACAGGGAGTTTCACCCCTCCACTTT. Amino acids: CATSGQGVSPLHF. This rearrangement joins TRBV15 to TRBJ1-6; 8 positions match TRBD1. The V segment lost 5 bases and the J segment 9 bases; nucleotides outside the gene matches: 3. In germline, CDR1 is LNHNV, CDR2 YYDKDF (reference sequence). This CDR3 contains 13 residues.

This clonotype was detected ten times or more. The chain carries TRBV12-3 or TRBV12-4 and TRBJ2-5, with D possibly TRBD1 on 5 matching bases. The CDR3 covers 15 residues. V lost 5 bases, J lost 5 bases, and 18 bases lay in between. CDR3 loop: CASSPGMALTETQYF. The CDR3 bases are TGTGCCAGCAGTCCAGGGATGGCTCTTACGGAGACCCAGTACTTC.

This clonotype was recorded a few times. This sequence may be a read error, since a much larger clone differs from it by one base. The chain links TRBV9 to TRBJ2-3; D may match TRBD1 or TRBD2 (5 bases each). Trimming pared 0 bases from V and 1 base from J, leaving 9 bases between. The V gene's germline CDR1 is SGDLS and CDR2 YYNGEE. The CDR3 is 15 residues long. In nucleotides, the CDR3 is TGTGCCAGCAGCGTAGAAATGGGGGGCACAGATACGCAGTATTTT. Protein: CASSVEMGGTDTQYF.

This clonotype showed up just a few times. A junction end diverges from the germline sequence, so it may reflect a read error. The genes are TRBV5-1 and TRBJ1-2, with D unclear. CDR3 size: 12 residues. Germline V lookup: CDR1 SGHRS, CDR2 YFSETQ. The CDR3 loop reads CANSKDSLGYTF. The DNA for the CDR3 is TGCGCCAACAGCAAGGATTCCTTAGGCTACACTTTC.

The genes are TRBV20-1 and TRBJ2-7; no reliable D call. V dropped 4 bases and J dropped 2 bases, with 9 bases sitting between them. CDR1 and CDR2 (germline): DFQATT, SNEGSKA (reference sequence). The CDR3 runs to 12 residues. CDR3 amino acids: CSAIENTYEQYF. In DNA form, the CDR3 reads TGCAGTGCTATCGAGAATACCTACGAGCAGTACTTC.

The rearrangement links TRBV5-1 to TRBJ2-3, with D unclear. CDR1 and CDR2 (germline): SGHRS, YFSETQ. The CDR3 covers 14 residues. The V end was cut by 4 bases, the J end by 2 bases, with 11 bases between. The CDR3 coding sequence is TGCGCCAGCAGCCAGTTAGAAAACACAGATACGCAGTATTTT. Translated: CASSQLENTDTQYF. Full variable domain (rest looked up from reference TRBV5-1 and TRBJ2-3): KAGVTQTPRYLIKTRGQQVTLSCSPISGHRSVSWYQQTPGQGLQFLFEYFSETQRNKGNFPGRFSGRQFSNSRSEMNVSTLELGDSALYLCASSQLENTDTQYFGPGTRLTVL.

This clonotype rates as medium-sized. The chain employs TRBV19 and TRBJ2-1; D is perhaps TRBD1 (6 bases). The CDR3 totals 13 residues. The V gene lost 3 bases and the J gene lost 6 bases, with 9 bases spanning the gap. Germline V gene data show CDR1 as LNHDA and CDR2 as SQIVND (reference sequence). Here the CDR3 reads CASSIKQGNEQFF. The CDR3, as DNA: TGTGCCAGTAGTATCAAACAGGGCAATGAGCAGTTCTTC.

This chain links TRBV12-3 or TRBV12-4 with TRBJ2-7; D gene ambiguous. The CDR3 is 13 residues long. CDR3 amino acids: CGRFGPHSYEQYF. CDR3 DNA sequence: TGTGGCAGATTCGGGCCTCACTCCTACGAGCAGTACTTC.

J is TRBJ2-1 and V is TRBV5-4, with 10 bases that match TRBD2. The V gene end was trimmed by 4 bases and the J gene end by 0 bases; junction bases not matched to a gene: 7. Germline assignment: CDR1 SGHNT and CDR2 YYREEE (reference sequence). This CDR3 comprises 17 residues. CDR3 protein: CASSIHASGSSYNEQFF. In DNA, the CDR3 is TGTGCCAGCAGCATTCACGCTAGCGGGAGCTCCTACAATGAGCAGTTCTTC.

In its sample, this clonotype ranks as medium-sized. The chain couples TRBV30 to TRBJ2-5, with no clear D. This CDR3 has 12 residues. Germline V gives CDR1 GTSNPN, CDR2 SVGIG (reference sequence). Trimming shortened V by 2 bases and J by 2 bases, and 6 bases separated the two germline ends. The CDR3 here is CAWSLQQETQYF. The CDR3 coding sequence is TGTGCCTGGAGTCTACAGCAAGAGACCCAGTACTTC.

By sample fraction, this clonotype is medium-sized (0.01 to 0.1%). The rearrangement uses TRBV19 and TRBJ1-1, with 9 bases matching TRBD1. V dropped 5 bases and J dropped 7; count of bases not matched to a gene: 5. Germline V lookup: CDR1 LNHDA, CDR2 SQIVND (reference sequence). The CDR3 consists of 13 residues. The CDR3 region is CASSDTGGLEAFF. The CDR3 region has the DNA TGTGCCAGTAGTGACACAGGGGGCCTTGAAGCTTTCTTT. The complete variable domain, with remaining parts taken from reference TRBV19 and TRBJ1-1, reads DGGITQSPKYLFRKEGQNVTLSCEQNLNHDAMYWYRQDPGQGLRLIYYSQIVNDFQKGDIAEGYSVSREKKESFPLTVTSAQKNPTAFYLCASSDTGGLEAFFGQGTRLTVV.

This clonotype was seen ten or more times. CDR3 nucleotide sequence: TGCAGTGCTAGAGATCGTTTGGGGGTAGCCAAAAACATTCAGTACTTC. Translation: CSARDRLGVAKNIQYF. The chain links TRBV20-1 to TRBJ2-4; D possibly matches TRBD1 or TRBD2 (5 bases each). This CDR3 spans 16 amino acids. Germline CDR1 reads DFQATT; CDR2 reads SNEGSKA (reference sequence). With 0 bases removed from V and 0 bases from J, the gap between germline ends came to 12 bases.

This clonotype ranks as medium-sized. This chain joins TRBV11-2 and TRBJ1-2, with D possibly matching TRBD1 (5 bases). Trimming cost V 7 bases and J 8 bases, with 20 bases left between them. The CDR3 has 14 amino acids. Germline V lookup: CDR1 SGHAT, CDR2 FQNNGV. The CDR3 loop reads CASTTPLRQKGYTF. The CDR3 nucleotides read TGTGCCAGCACCACCCCCCTCAGACAGAAGGGCTACACCTTC. The whole variable domain, remainder taken from reference TRBV11-2 and TRBJ1-2, is EAGVAQSPRYKIIEKRQSVAFWCNPISGHATLYWYQQILGQGPKLLIQFQNNGVVDDSQLPKDRFSAERLKGVDSTLKIQPAKLEDSAVYLCASTTPLRQKGYTFGSGTRLTVV.

This clonotype ranks as medium-sized. The rearrangement joins TRBV12-3 or TRBV12-4 to TRBJ2-3; D unresolved. The germline V and J ends were trimmed by 3 bases and 5 bases, with 3 bases remaining between them. The CDR3 loop spans 11 amino acids. CDR3 sequence: CASSLRDTQYF. In nucleotides, the CDR3 is TGTGCCAGCAGTTTGAGAGATACGCAGTATTTT.

This clonotype is deemed medium-sized. The chain employs TRBV28 and TRBJ1-2; TRBD1 is a possible D gene (6 bases). Germline V CDR1 and CDR2: MDHEN, SYDVKM. There are 13 residues in the CDR3. The germline V and J ends were trimmed by 5 bases and 7 bases, with 14 bases remaining between them. The DNA of the CDR3 is TGTGCCAGCAGTCGAAATACAGGGTTTGGCTACACCTTC. Translated, it gives CASSRNTGFGYTF.

This clonotype is categorized as medium-sized. The chain uses TRBV25-1 and TRBJ1-1; 8 bases align to TRBD1. Per the germline V gene, CDR1 is MGHDK and CDR2 is SYGVNS. Unmatched junction bases numbered 8, after V lost 4 bases and J lost 10 bases. The CDR3 spans 13 residues. The CDR3 DNA reads as TGTGCCAGCAGTGGACCCTCAGGGGGCTCAGCTTTCTTT. This sequence encodes CASSGPSGGSAFF.

This clonotype was seen repeatedly, ten times or more. The rearrangement joins TRBV18 to TRBJ1-4, with 8 positions matching TRBD1. Trimming removed 4 bases from V and 15 bases from J; junction bases left unmatched: 10. The V gene's germline CDR1 is KGHSH and CDR2 LQKENI. This CDR3 comprises 13 residues. Here the CDR3 DNA reads TGTGCCAGCTCACTAAAGGGACAGGAAGCTATGTTTTTT. This encodes CASSLKGQEAMFF.

This clonotype is classed as medium-sized. The V and J genes are TRBV2 and TRBJ1-5; TRBD1 agrees at 8 bases. The germline V gene encodes CDR1 SNHLY and CDR2 FYNNEI. CDR3 length equals 13 residues. V was clipped by 8 bases and J by 3 bases; unmatched bases: 3. In DNA, the CDR3 is TGTGCCAGCGGGACAGGCACCAATCAGCCCCAGCATTTT. As protein: CASGTGTNQPQHF.